This entry lists 10 T cell receptor beta chains sequenced from one sample in a study of blood T cells in healthy people across ages. Through a sample-barcoded 5' primer and a J-beta primer mix, a second PCR was run for roughly 6 to 12 cycles. TCRdb reprocessed the 5' RACE reads via MiXCR and lists one record per CDR3 protein. Of roughly 800,000 distinct CDR3 sequences in the sample, approximately 25% are singletons; the top ten hold around 3.6%. These data also featured in a second study, about T cells of mothers and their children.

Sequences were obtained from blood. The receptor source for this set is a boy younger than 18 in good health.

The table lists this clonotype with a few counts. The rearrangement uses TRBV7-2 and TRBJ1-4; D is ambiguous. CDR3 length: 14 residues. Germline CDR1 SGHTA, CDR2 FQGNSA. The V end lost 4 bases, the J end lost 7 bases, and 13 bases lay between the germline ends. The CDR3 nucleotides read TGTGCCAGCAGCTCCCTCGGGTGGGGTGAAAAACTGTTTTTT. Translation: CASSSLGWGEKLFF.

This rearrangement joins TRBV7-8 to TRBJ1-2, with 7 bases aligning to TRBD1. Germline trimming cut 5 bases from V and 7 bases from J; bases unmatched to any gene: 10. Per the germline V gene, CDR1 is SGHVS and CDR2 is FQNEAQ. There are 14 residues in the CDR3. CDR3 protein: CASSAGGGMAGYTF. CDR3 nucleotide sequence: TGTGCCAGCAGCGCAGGGGGGGGTATGGCTGGCTACACCTTC.

This clonotype was counted a few times. The gene calls are TRBV3-1 and TRBJ2-4, with D unclear. Per the germline V gene, CDR1 is LGHDT and CDR2 is YNNKEL (reference sequence). Trimming cost V 2 bases and J 8 bases, with 7 bases left between them. The CDR3 totals 12 residues. In DNA form, the CDR3 reads TGTGCCAGCAGCCAAAAAGTAGACATTCAGTACTTC. Translation: CASSQKVDIQYF. Full variable domain (missing parts from reference TRBV3-1 and TRBJ2-4): DTAVSQTPKYLVTQMGNDKSIKCEQNLGHDTMYWYKQDSKKFLKIMFSYNNKELIINETVPNRFSPKSPDKAHLNLHINSLELGDSAVYFCASSQKVDIQYFGAGTRLSVL.

This clonotype was seen only a few times. The chain joins TRBV28 to TRBJ2-7; 10 bases fit TRBD1. The germline V gene has CDR1 MDHEN and CDR2 SYDVKM. The CDR3 is made up of 15 amino acids. V shed 2 bases, J shed 3 bases, and the junction held 4 bases outside the gene matches. CDR3 protein: CASSLGGTGVYEQYF. The CDR3 DNA reads TGTGCCAGCAGTTTAGGGGGGACAGGGGTCTACGAGCAGTACTTC.

The V call is TRBV2, the J call TRBJ2-1, with D hard to call. The CDR3 covers 16 residues. CDR1 is SNHLY, CDR2 FYNNEI, per germline. V shed 0 bases and J shed 7 bases, with 16 bases lying between them. CDR3 in DNA: TGTGCCAGCAGTGAAGCCTTCGAGATACCAAAAAATGAGCAGTTCTTC. Its translation is CASSEAFEIPKNEQFF.

This clonotype was seen a handful of times. V and J are TRBV12-3 or TRBV12-4 and TRBJ2-2; no firm D call. The CDR3 is 16 residues long. The ends were cut back, 4 bases at V and 4 bases at J, with 16 bases in the middle. Here the CDR3 reads CASSSQMGSVTGELFF. CDR3 coding DNA: TGTGCCAGCAGTTCGCAGATGGGGTCGGTCACCGGGGAGCTGTTTTTT.

The chain couples TRBV4-1 to TRBJ1-2, with 7 nucleotides matching TRBD1. Unmatched junction bases numbered 9, after V lost 5 bases and J lost 6 bases. CDR1 and CDR2 from the germline V gene are MGHRA and YSYEKL. The CDR3 has 14 residues. The CDR3 here is CASSYRTGTNGYTF. CDR3 nucleotide sequence: TGCGCCAGCAGCTATCGGACAGGTACAAATGGCTACACCTTC.

This clonotype occurred a few times. The chain joins TRBV7-2 to TRBJ1-5; 10 nucleotides align to TRBD1. Trimming took 1 base from V and 10 from J; bases not matched to a gene: 4. This CDR3 is 14 amino acids long. Germline CDR1 and CDR2: SGHTA and FQGNSA. The CDR3 DNA is TGTGCCAGCAGCTTAGGACAGGGGGCGAGCCCCCAGCATTTT. Amino acids: CASSLGQGASPQHF.

The chain couples TRBV29-1 to TRBJ1-1, with a possible D match to TRBD1 (6 bases). This CDR3 spans 13 amino acids. Germline V CDR1 and CDR2: SQVTM, ANQGSEA. V lost 7 bases and J lost 0, with 12 bases in between. CDR3 nucleotides: TGCAGCGCCCGAACAGGGTTGAACACTGAAGCTTTCTTT. Its protein product is CSARTGLNTEAFF.

The rearrangement uses TRBV5-1 and TRBJ2-4, with 16 nucleotides matching TRBD2. Germline CDR1 and CDR2: SGHRS and YFSETQ. CDR3 size: 19 residues. J lost 1 base, V lost 4 bases, and 8 bases had no gene match. As DNA, the CDR3 is TGCGCCAGCAGCCAAACCGGGACTAGCGGGGGGGCGGCCAAAAACATTCAGTACTTC. This encodes CASSQTGTSGGAAKNIQYF.